These 2 T cell receptor beta chains share one sample of origin, sequenced in a study of response to subunit inactivated influenza vaccine. TCRdb re-derived calls from the RT-PCR reads in MiXCR, one entry per CDR3 protein. Here the sample spans roughly 500,000 distinct CDR3 sequences, about 15% being singletons. The sequences come from CD4+ T cells sorted from PBMCs, collected around 25 months after vaccination. These receptor sequences come from a man between 50 and 69 years old who received an inactivated influenza vaccine.

This clonotype was seen ten or more times. The J gene is TRBJ2-2, the V gene TRBV3-1; D not certain. The V and J ends lost 1 base and 5 bases respectively, with 2 bases between them. This CDR3 has 12 amino acids. Germline CDR1 and CDR2: LGHDT and YNNKEL (reference sequence). The chain's CDR3 is CASSQATGELFF. The CDR3 coding sequence is TGTGCCAGCAGCCAAGCTACCGGGGAGCTGTTTTTT.

The rearrangement joins TRBV29-1 to TRBJ2-3, with D perhaps matching TRBD2 (6 bases). Germline-derived CDR1 and CDR2 are SQVTM and ANQGSEA. The length of the CDR3 is 15 residues. The CDR3: CSTWGETPSTDTQYF. For the CDR3, the DNA is TGCAGTACATGGGGGGAGACACCTAGCACAGATACGCAGTATTTT.